This T cell receptor (beta chain) was captured by sequencing in a study of OX40 agonist ivuxolimab in advanced cancers. Study details: Each dose-escalation patient presented with hepatocellular carcinoma, melanoma, renal cell or head and neck cancer. The mean age was roughly 60 years, ranging from about 20 to 90, with less than 90% of participants male. People who had prior anti-PD-1, anti-PD-L1 or anti-CTLA-4 therapy could take part, and 40% had some.

In germline, CDR1 is SGHAT, CDR2 FQNNGV. The CDR3 has 14 residues. Trimming took 5 bases from V and 6 from J; bases not matched to a gene: 9. Assay: immunoSEQ multiplex PCR; the TCRdb copy retains only in-frame clones and omits some. The data show about 19,000 clones, roughly 70% seen once. This specimen was CD4+ or CD8+ T cells sorted from blood, taken in a trial of the OX40 agonist ivuxolimab. The chain employs TRBV11-2 and TRBJ2-7, with 8 bases fitting TRBD2. This sequence was found in an adult with an advanced solid tumor such as melanoma, head and neck, liver or kidney cancer. CDR3 residues: CASSPAIAGGEQYF. The CDR3 bases are TGTGCCAGCAGCCCAGCTATCGCGGGAGGCGAGCAGTACTTC.